Sequencing of this T cell receptor (beta chain) was carried out in a study of radiation and T cells in renal cell carcinoma. This CDR3 contains 14 residues. The ends were cut back, 1 base at V and 3 bases at J, with 7 bases in the middle. CDR1 and CDR2 from the germline V gene are SGHTA and FQGNSA. Stated time point: blood 4 weeks post-SBRT, at nephrectomy. Treatment reported: 15 Gy SBRT to primary tumor, nephrectomy 4 weeks later. Data came from immunoSEQ multiplex PCR; TCRdb stores just in-frame clones and leaves some out. The table has approximately 83,000 clones, just under 85% seen once. The receptor comes from a middle-aged man with renal cell carcinoma. J is TRBJ2-1 and V is TRBV7-2; no definite D call. The source material was blood, sampled from a patient whose treatment included radiotherapy and nephrectomy. CDR3 protein: CASSLGSIYNEQFF. Here the CDR3 DNA reads TGTGCCAGCAGCTTAGGGTCCATCTACAATGAGCAGTTCTTC.